The present T cell receptor (beta chain) was sequenced within a study of T cell responses to AZD1222 COVID-19 vaccine. Study at large: Whether given at about 4 or about 12 weeks, second doses were pooled.

Clones were read by immunoSEQ multiplex PCR, and TCRdb kept only the in-frame ones, dropping some. The data show about 150,000 clones, around 93% seen once. Germline V gives CDR1 MNHEY, CDR2 SVGEGT. V was clipped by 2 bases and J by 11 bases, with 15 bases between them. The CDR3 is made up of 13 amino acids. The chain uses TRBV6-2 or TRBV6-3 and TRBJ1-1; TRBD1 might be the D (5 bases). The receptor comes from an adult in good health. The source was peripheral blood, collected on day 0 of AZD1222 vaccination. The CDR3 region has the DNA TGTGCCAGCAGTTACCTCCCGGGGGGGGGTGCTTTCTTT. It specifies CASSYLPGGGAFF.